Listed below are T cell receptor beta chains from one sample, sequenced in a study of cytomegalovirus exposure and HLA in healthy donors. Only in-frame clones appear in the TCRdb table, and some are missing; sequencing was by immunoSEQ multiplex PCR. The sample features 200,000 to 250,000 clones, with about 1% in its top ten. The specimen sequenced was PBMCs. Receptors were obtained from a girl aged 2-10 years in good health and CMV-seropositive. The CDR3 runs from the conserved cysteine through the conserved F or W. A D gene is named only where the DNA matches it firmly.

TRBJ1-4 TRBV19 . TGTGCCAGTAGCCCCAGCGGGGGGGAAAAACTGTTTTTT CASSPSGGEKLFF
TRBJ1-5 TRBV7-8 TRBD1 TGTGCCAGCAGCCCTCGGGACAGCTGGAATAGCAATCAGCCCCAGCATTTT CASSPRDSWNSNQPQHF
TRBJ2-1 TRBV6-6 . TGTGCCAGCAGTTACTCGATACGATTTTCAGTTGATGAGCAGTTCTTC CASSYSIRFSVDEQFF
TRBJ2-7 TRBV7-9 . TGTGCCAGCAGCTTAGCGGACAGAGAATACGAGCAGTACTTC CASSLADREYEQYF
TRBJ1-1 TRBV15 . TGTGCCACCAGCAGAGGTGGTAGCACTGAAGCTTTCTTT CATSRGGSTEAFF
TRBJ2-7 TRBV30 TRBD1 TGTGCCTGGAGCTTGGGACAGGGAAGCTACGGGCAGTACTTC CAWSLGQGSYGQYF
TRBJ2-3 TRBV12-5 . TGTGCTAGTGGTCCCCCAGAGAGTCTAGCGTACACAGATACGCAGTATTTT CASGPPESLAYTDTQYF
TRBJ1-2 TRBV27 . TGTGCCAGCAGTTGGGTATCTGGGTCGACAGGTCAGAACTATGGCTACACCTTC CASSWVSGSTGQNYGYTF
TRBJ1-2 TRBV19 . TGTGCCAGTAGTATAGATGTTGGTCAGGGCGGCGGCTACACCTTC CASSIDVGQGGGYTF
TRBJ1-1 TRBV6-5 . TGTGCCAGCAGTTACTCCGGCCGGGGTGCTTTCTTT CASSYSGRGAFF